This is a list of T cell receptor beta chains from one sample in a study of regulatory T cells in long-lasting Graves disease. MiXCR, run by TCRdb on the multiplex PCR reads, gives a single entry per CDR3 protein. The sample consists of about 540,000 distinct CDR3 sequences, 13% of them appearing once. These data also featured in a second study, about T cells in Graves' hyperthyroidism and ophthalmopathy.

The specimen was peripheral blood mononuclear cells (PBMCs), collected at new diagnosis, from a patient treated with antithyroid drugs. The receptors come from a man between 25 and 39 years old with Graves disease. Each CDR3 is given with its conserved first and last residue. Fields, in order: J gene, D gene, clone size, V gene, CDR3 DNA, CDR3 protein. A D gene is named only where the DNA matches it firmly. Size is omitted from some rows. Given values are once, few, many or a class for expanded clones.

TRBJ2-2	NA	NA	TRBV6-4	TGTGCCAGCAGTGAGCGGGAGAACACCGGGGAGCTGTTTTTT	CASSERENTGELFF
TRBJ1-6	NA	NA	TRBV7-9	TGTGCCAGCAGCTCCCCGACAGATTCAAGCTCCTATAATTCACCCCTCCACTTT	CASSSPTDSSSYNSPLHF
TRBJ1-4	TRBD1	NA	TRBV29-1	TGCAGCGTTGAAGATAGGGGGCGGGCTGAAAAACTGTTTTTT	CSVEDRGRAEKLFF
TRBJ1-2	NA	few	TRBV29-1	TGCAGCGTTGAAAGGACCTATGGCTACACCTTC	CSVERTYGYTF
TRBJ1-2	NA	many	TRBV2	TGTGCCAGCAGGACTGACAGTAGCCCTAACTATGGCTACACCTTC	CASRTDSSPNYGYTF
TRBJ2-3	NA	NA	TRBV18	TGTGCCAGCTCACACTCTTCCGGGTCCAGCACAGATACGCAGTATTTT	CASSHSSGSSTDTQYF
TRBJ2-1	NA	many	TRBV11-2	TGTGCCAGCAGCTTAGATATGGGGTTCTACAATGAGCAGTTCTTC	CASSLDMGFYNEQFF
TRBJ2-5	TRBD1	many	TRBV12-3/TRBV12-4	TGTGCCAGCAGTCCGCGGGACAGGGGAGAAATCCAGTACTTC	CASSPRDRGEIQYF
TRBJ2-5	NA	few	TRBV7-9	TGTGCCAGCAGCTCAACGACCGGTTTGTTTGAGGACCAGTACTTC	CASSSTTGLFEDQYF
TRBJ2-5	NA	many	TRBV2	TGTGCCAGCAGTGACAAAAGGGGGGGAGAGACCCAGTACTTC	CASSDKRGGETQYF
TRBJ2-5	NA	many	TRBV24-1	TGTGCCACCAGTGTGGCTTCGGCCGGAATCCAAGAGACCCAGTACTTC	CATSVASAGIQETQYF
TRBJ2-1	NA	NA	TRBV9	TGTGCCAGCAGCCCCGGCGGTAGCTATAGCTCCTACAATGAGCAGTTCTTC	CASSPGGSYSSYNEQFF
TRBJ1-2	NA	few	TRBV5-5	TGTGCCAGCAGCGGGACTTTTTCGAACTATGGCTACACCTTC	CASSGTFSNYGYTF
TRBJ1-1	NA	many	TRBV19	TGTGCCAGTAGTATGACAGGGAACACTGAAGCTTTCTTT	CASSMTGNTEAFF
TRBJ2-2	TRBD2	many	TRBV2	TGTGCCAGCAGTGAATCACTAGCGGGAGGCTTGAACACCGGGGAGCTGTTTTTT	CASSESLAGGLNTGELFF
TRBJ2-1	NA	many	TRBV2	TGTGCCAGCAGTGAAGGACATGACTCGTTCTTC	CASSEGHDSFF
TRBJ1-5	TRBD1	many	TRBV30	TGTGCCTGGAGTCGTCAGGGGGCGAGTCAGCCCCAGCATTTT	CAWSRQGASQPQHF
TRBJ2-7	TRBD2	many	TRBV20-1	TGCAGTGCTAGTCCCAAACTAGCGGGAGTTCCCGAGCAGTACTTC	CSASPKLAGVPEQYF
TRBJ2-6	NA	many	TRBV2	TGTGCCAGCAGTCGGACAGACCGTGGGGCCAACGTCCTGACTTTC	CASSRTDRGANVLTF
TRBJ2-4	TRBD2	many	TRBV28	TGTGCCTCAAGCGGGGGTTGGAACATTCAGTACTTC	CASSGGWNIQYF
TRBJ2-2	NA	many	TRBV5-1	TGCGCCAGCAGCTTGGTGCAGAGCAACACCGGGGAGCTGTTTTTT	CASSLVQSNTGELFF
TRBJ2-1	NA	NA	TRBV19	TGTGCCAGTAGACGGACTGGCCCATGGGAATACAATGAGCAGTTCTTC	CASRRTGPWEYNEQFF
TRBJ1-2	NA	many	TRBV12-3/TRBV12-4	TGTGCCAGCAGCTTAGGGGCAGGCGGGGGCTACACCTTC	CASSLGAGGGYTF
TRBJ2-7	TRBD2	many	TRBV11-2	TGTGCCAGCAGCTTAGTCCCAGCGGGAGGGCCGAGGGAGCAGTACTTC	CASSLVPAGGPREQYF
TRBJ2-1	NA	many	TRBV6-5	TGTGCCAGCAGTTACTCTGCGGTAAGCTCCTACAATGAGCAGTTCTTC	CASSYSAVSSYNEQFF
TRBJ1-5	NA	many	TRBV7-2	TGTGCCAGCAGCCCCAGCACAGGTCCGCCCCAGCATTTT	CASSPSTGPPQHF
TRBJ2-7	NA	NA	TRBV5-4	TGTGCCAGCAGCTTAGCGACAGGTCCTTCCTACGAGCAGTACTTC	CASSLATGPSYEQYF
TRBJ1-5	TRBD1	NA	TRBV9	TGTGCCAGCAGCGTCGGGACAGCGCTTAATCAGCCCCAGCATTTT	CASSVGTALNQPQHF
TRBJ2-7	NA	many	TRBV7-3	TGTGCCAGCAGCCTGACGATGCAATCCGAGCAGTACTTC	CASSLTMQSEQYF
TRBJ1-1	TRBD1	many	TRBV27	TGTGCCAGCAGGGAGCGACAGGGGGCGACTGGTGAAGCTTTCTTT	CASRERQGATGEAFF
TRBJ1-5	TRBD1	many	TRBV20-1	TGCAGTGCCTATAGGGGGCGCGGCAATCAGCCCCAGCATTTT	CSAYRGRGNQPQHF
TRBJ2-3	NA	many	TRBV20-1	TGCAGTGCTAGAGATGGGAGAGGTAATACGCAGTATTTT	CSARDGRGNTQYF
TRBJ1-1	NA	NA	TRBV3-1	TGTGCCAGCAGCGGACCCGGGGCAGGGGTCTTTCAGGGTGAAGCTTTCTTT	CASSGPGAGVFQGEAFF
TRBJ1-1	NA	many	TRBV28	TGTGCCAGCAGCCGGGCGGGAACCACTGAAGCTTTCTTT	CASSRAGTTEAFF
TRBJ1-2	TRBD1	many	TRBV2	TGTGCCAGCACCCCAGGGACAGGGTTCTATGGCTACACCTTC	CASTPGTGFYGYTF
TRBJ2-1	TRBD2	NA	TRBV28	TGTGCCAGCAGTTCAGGACTAGCGGGAGGACCTGAGCAGTTCTTC	CASSSGLAGGPEQFF
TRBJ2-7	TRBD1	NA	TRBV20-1	TGCAGTGCGGGGGACAGGTCCCACGAGCAGTACTTC	CSAGDRSHEQYF
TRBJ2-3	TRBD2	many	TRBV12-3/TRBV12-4	TGTGCCAGCAGTTTAATCGGTCTAGCGGGAGTGGTTTTT	CASSLIGLAGVVF
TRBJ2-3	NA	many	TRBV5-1	TGCGCCAGCAGCGTCCTCGGTCTAGGGGGGATTACGCAGTATTTT	CASSVLGLGGITQYF
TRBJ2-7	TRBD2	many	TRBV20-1	TGCAGTGCTAGACCCCTTGCGGGAGTGGTGGACGAGCAGTACTTC	CSARPLAGVVDEQYF
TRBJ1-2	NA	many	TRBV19	TGTGCCAGTAGTATGGAAGGGACACGTGGCTACACCTTC	CASSMEGTRGYTF
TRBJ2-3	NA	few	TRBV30	TGTGCCTGGAGTATAAGAGATACGCAGTATTTT	CAWSIRDTQYF
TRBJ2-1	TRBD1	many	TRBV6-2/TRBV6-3	TGTGCCAGCAGTTCTGGGACAGGGTTCTACAATGAGCAGTTCTTC	CASSSGTGFYNEQFF
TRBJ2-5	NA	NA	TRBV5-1	TGCGCCAGCACCTCCGAAGCTACCAGGGGGACCCAGTACTTC	CASTSEATRGTQYF